The 25 T cell receptor beta chains given below trace back to one sample, sequenced in a study of T cells after yellow fever vaccination. TCRdb reprocessed the 5' RACE reads via MiXCR and lists one record per CDR3 protein. This table holds around 250,000 distinct CDR3 sequences, around 7% found once. The specimen comprised CD4+ T cells sorted from PBMCs, sampled 15 days after the yellow fever booster vaccination. Every receptor here comes from a man aged 25-40 years who received the YFV17D yellow fever vaccine.

The table lists this clonotype with many counts. This chain's CDR3 is CASSLVYRTDTQYF. In DNA form, the CDR3 reads TGTGCCAGCAGCTTAGTGTACAGGACGGATACGCAGTATTTT. V is TRBV7-2 and J is TRBJ2-3, with TRBD1 as a possible D gene (5 bases). CDR3 length equals 14 residues. V was cut by 1 base and J by 6 bases, with 11 bases left in between. The V gene's germline CDR1 is SGHTA and CDR2 FQGNSA.

The chain employs TRBV20-1 and TRBJ2-2; D unresolved. V lost 0 bases and J lost 1, with 0 bases in between. This CDR3 region has 12 residues. Germline V CDR1 and CDR2: DFQATT, SNEGSKA (reference sequence). The CDR3 bases are TGCAGTGCTAGAGAGAACACCGGGGAGCTGTTTTTT. It is translated as CSARENTGELFF.

The V call is TRBV27, the J call TRBJ2-3; 14 bases fit TRBD2. The CDR3 consists of 18 residues. The trim removed 6 bases at V and 6 bases at J, leaving 14 bases unmatched. The V gene's germline CDR1 is MNHEY and CDR2 SMNVEV (reference sequence). CDR3: CASRKTSGRASLGDTQYF. CDR3 nucleotides: TGTGCCAGCAGGAAGACTAGCGGGAGGGCCTCCCTCGGCGATACGCAGTATTTT.

This clonotype was detected only once. The J gene is TRBJ1-1, the V gene TRBV10-1; TRBD1 agrees at 9 bases. After removal of 6 bases from V and 4 bases from J, the junction contained 6 bases not matched to a gene. Per the germline V gene, CDR1 is WNHNN and CDR2 is SYGVQD (reference sequence). The CDR3 length is 14 residues. CDR3 protein: CASRAGTGSTEAFF. The CDR3 DNA reads TGCGCCAGCAGGGCCGGGACAGGGAGCACTGAAGCTTTCTTT.

In its sample, this clonotype was seen many times. The genes are TRBV7-2 and TRBJ2-1; D is possibly TRBD1 or TRBD2 (6 bases each). Germline V gives CDR1 SGHTA, CDR2 FQGNSA. Trimming pared 1 base from V and 8 bases from J, leaving 9 bases between. The CDR3 covers 13 residues. The CDR3 spells CASSLDREDEQFF. CDR3 nucleotide sequence: TGTGCCAGCAGCTTAGACAGGGAGGATGAGCAGTTCTTC.

In this sample, this clonotype turned up a few times. This chain connects TRBV27 to TRBJ2-7; TRBD1 matches 8 bases. V trimming: 2 bases; J trimming: 0 bases; junction bases outside the gene matches: 9. CDR1 is MNHEY and CDR2 is SMNVEV in the germline V gene (reference sequence). This CDR3 spans 17 amino acids. DNA for the CDR3: TGTGCCAGCAGTTTAAAGGCACCGGGACAGGACTCCTACGAGCAGTACTTC. Protein product: CASSLKAPGQDSYEQYF.

This clonotype has a handful of counts. V and J are TRBV20-1 and TRBJ2-4; 7 bases are a match to TRBD2. The V gene's germline CDR1 is DFQATT and CDR2 SNEGSKA (reference sequence). With 6 bases clipped from V and 0 bases from J, the junction kept 5 bases outside the gene matches. The CDR3 is made up of 14 amino acids. This CDR3 reads CSAGGKLAKNIQYF. In nucleotides, the CDR3 is TGCAGTGCCGGGGGGAAACTAGCCAAAAACATTCAGTACTTC.

The chain uses TRBV6-5 and TRBJ2-7; 7 bases are shared with TRBD2. V shed 4 bases, J shed 3 bases, and the junction held 12 bases outside the gene matches. The CDR3 spans 16 residues. In germline, CDR1 is MNHEY, CDR2 SVGAGI. CDR3 sequence reads: CASSSGGSRGDYEQYF. Written as DNA, the CDR3 is TGTGCCAGCAGTTCTGGAGGTAGCCGGGGGGACTACGAGCAGTACTTC.

The CDR3 here is CASTKRSLNTGELFF. The CDR3 region has the DNA TGTGCCAGCACCAAACGATCCCTGAACACCGGGGAGCTGTTTTTT. The rearrangement uses TRBV12-3 or TRBV12-4 and TRBJ2-2; no clear D. The CDR3 length is 15 residues. V was shortened by 7 bases and J by 1 base, with 13 bases between the two germline ends.

This clonotype has at least ten counts. The V gene is TRBV5-1, the J gene TRBJ1-4; TRBD1 matches at 9 bases. The trim removed 3 bases at V and 8 bases at J, leaving 5 bases unmatched. Looked up from germline, CDR1 is SGHRS and CDR2 is YFSETQ. The CDR3 runs 14 residues. CDR3 nucleotides: TGCGCCAGCAGCTCGGGACAGGGCCGGGAAAAACTGTTTTTT. This gives the protein CASSSGQGREKLFF.

The chain carries TRBV3-1 and TRBJ2-3; D uncertain. The CDR3 runs to 13 residues. Germline loops: CDR1 LGHDT, CDR2 YNNKEL (reference sequence). The V gene lost 0 bases and the J gene lost 8 bases, with 9 bases spanning the gap. CDR3 coding DNA: TGTGCCAGCAGCCAAGATCGGGTCGGTACGCAGTATTTT. Amino acid sequence: CASSQDRVGTQYF.

Many counts were recorded for this clonotype. This sequence joins TRBV20-1 and TRBJ1-2; 7 nucleotides agree with TRBD1. The CDR3 runs to 13 residues. V dropped 8 bases and J dropped 3; count of bases not matched to a gene: 9. Per germline, CDR1 DFQATT and CDR2 SNEGSKA (reference sequence). The CDR3 DNA reads as TGCAGTCCAAATCCCGGACAGGACTATGGCTACACCTTC. Amino acids: CSPNPGQDYGYTF.

Regarding this clonotype: No DNA is shown, since the ends of the CDR3 on it are uncertain; the CDR3 is the one TCRdb lists. CDR3 region: CISVPEAKREGHDEQFF. The chain combines TRBV7-5 with TRBJ2-1; the table calls TRBD2, which could not be checked here. TRBV7-5 is a known pseudogene. The CDR3 sequence runs 17 residues, both termini included.

In this sample, this clonotype turned up many times. J is TRBJ2-1 and V is TRBV20-1; 9 bases align to TRBD2. The CDR3 loop spans 15 amino acids. Germline CDR1 DFQATT, CDR2 SNEGSKA (reference sequence). Losses at the gene ends were 4 bases for V and 6 bases for J; bases not matched to a gene: 10. CDR3 nucleotide sequence: TGCAGTGCTATTACCGGGACTAGCATTGTCAATGAGCAGTTCTTC. It translates to CSAITGTSIVNEQFF.

The chain carries TRBV2 and TRBJ1-2; 10 bases map to TRBD1. The CDR3 length is 13 residues. In germline, CDR1 is SNHLY, CDR2 FYNNEI. Trimming removed 6 bases from V and 4 bases from J; junction bases left unmatched: 2. In DNA, the CDR3 is TGTGCCAGCAGCCGGACAGGGGGCTATGGCTACACCTTC. Amino acid sequence: CASSRTGGYGYTF.

For the CDR3, the DNA is TGTGCCAGCAGCGGGGGCAATGACGAGCAGTACTTC. It specifies CASSGGNDEQYF. The chain combines TRBV21-1 with TRBJ2-7; the table's TRBD1 call for D was not verified on the DNA. TRBV21-1 corresponds to a pseudogene. CDR3 length: 12 residues.

This clonotype was counted only a few times. The rearrangement joins TRBV7-9 to TRBJ2-1, with 10 positions matching TRBD1. Trimming cost V 1 base and J 9 bases; bases outside gene matches: 9. The CDR3 is 16 residues long. The V gene's germline CDR1 is SEHNR and CDR2 FQNEAQ (reference sequence). The CDR3 DNA reads TGTGCCAGCAGCTTAGTTGGGACAGGGGTCGATGGTGAGCAGTTCTTC. Its protein product is CASSLVGTGVDGEQFF. The full variable domain, its missing parts supplied by reference TRBV7-9 and TRBJ2-1, is DTGVSQNPRHKITKRGQNVTFRCDPISEHNRLYWYRQTLGQGPEFLTYFQNEAQLEKSRLLSDRFSAERPKGSFSTLEIQRTEQGDSAMYLCASSLVGTGVDGEQFFGPGTRLTVL.

The V gene is TRBV27, the J gene TRBJ1-5, with 9 nucleotides matching TRBD1. The CDR3 has 15 amino acids. Germline V gives CDR1 MNHEY, CDR2 SMNVEV (reference sequence). Germline trimming cut 5 bases from V and 6 bases from J; bases unmatched to any gene: 8. Written as DNA, the CDR3 is TGTGCCAGCAGTCACCGGGACAGGGCCCCTCAGCCCCAGCATTTT. Encoded protein: CASSHRDRAPQPQHF.

This clonotype was counted ten times or more. The chain links TRBV20-1 to TRBJ2-3; 9 bases match TRBD1. Germline CDR1 reads DFQATT; CDR2 reads SNEGSKA (reference sequence). CDR3 size: 14 residues. Trimming cost V 3 bases and J 2 bases; bases outside gene matches: 3. CDR3 sequence (DNA): TGCAGTGCTAGTGGGACAGGGTTCACAGATACGCAGTATTTT. It encodes CSASGTGFTDTQYF.

The CDR3, as DNA: TGTGCCAGCAGCTTAGGGGGGAGGACTAGCCCATACGAGCAGTACTTC. Residues: CASSLGGRTSPYEQYF. The chain is built from TRBV11-2 and TRBJ2-7, with TRBD2 identical over 8 bases. The CDR3 consists of 16 residues. Trimming took 1 base from V and 4 from J; bases not matched to a gene: 9. Looked up from germline, CDR1 is SGHAT and CDR2 is FQNNGV.

At least ten counts were recorded for this clonotype. The rearrangement links TRBV6-2 or TRBV6-3 to TRBJ2-5, with unresolved D. The CDR3 has 15 residues. The germline V and J ends were trimmed by 5 bases and 4 bases, with 17 bases remaining between them. Germline CDR1 is MNHEY and CDR2 is SVGEGT. CDR3: CASSQGNLRRETQYF. CDR3 DNA sequence: TGTGCCAGCAGTCAAGGTAACCTCCGACGAGAGACCCAGTACTTC.

There are a few counts of this clonotype. V gene TRBV19 combines with J gene TRBJ2-1; 9 bases align to TRBD2. The J segment lost 8 bases and the V segment lost 2 bases, leaving 4 bases of the junction unmatched. From germline, CDR1 is LNHDA and CDR2 SQIVND (reference sequence). This CDR3 spans 14 amino acids. CDR3 residues: CASSIRAGGDEQFF. The CDR3 nucleotides read TGTGCCAGTAGTATAAGAGCGGGAGGAGATGAGCAGTTCTTC.

This clonotype was counted only a few times. The V call is TRBV20-1, the J call TRBJ1-5; D might be TRBD1 (6 bases). Germline V CDR1 and CDR2: DFQATT, SNEGSKA (reference sequence). The CDR3 is 16 residues long. The V end lost 2 bases, the J end lost 4 bases, and 18 bases lay between the germline ends. CDR3 loop: CSARRFLTGRNQPQHF. Here the CDR3 DNA reads TGCAGTGCTAGACGCTTTCTAACAGGGAGGAATCAGCCCCAGCATTTT.

The gene calls are TRBV7-2 and TRBJ2-1; 10 bases agree with TRBD2. The trim removed 7 bases at V and 9 bases at J, leaving 9 bases unmatched. There are 14 residues in the CDR3. The germline CDR1 and CDR2 sequences are SGHTA and FQGNSA. CDR3 DNA sequence: TGTGCCAGCAACTTGAGCGGGAGGGCCTTTGAGCAGTTCTTC. The encoded protein is CASNLSGRAFEQFF.

Only one count was recorded for this clonotype. This chain joins TRBV18 and TRBJ2-5; D unresolved. This CDR3 comprises 15 residues. Deletions cut 0 bases from V and 3 bases from J, with 11 bases between. Germline-derived CDR1 and CDR2 are KGHSH and LQKENI. CDR3: CASSPPEVQKETQYF. CDR3 coding DNA: TGTGCCAGCTCACCACCCGAGGTCCAGAAAGAGACCCAGTACTTC.